The 5 T cell receptor beta chains given below trace back to one sample, sequenced in a study of response to subunit inactivated influenza vaccine. TCRdb called the RT-PCR reads again in MiXCR, with one record for every CDR3 protein. The sample includes about 180,000 distinct CDR3 sequences, about 9% seen only once; the top ten take roughly 11%. Sequencing was performed on non-naive T cells sorted from PBMCs, taken on the day of vaccination. The source is a man aged 45-60 years who received an inactivated influenza vaccine.

This clonotype has ten or more counts. The chain recombines TRBV5-1 with TRBJ2-7; maybe TRBD1 (6 bases). V lost 3 bases to trimming and J lost 1 base, with 8 bases between them. Looked up from germline, CDR1 is SGHRS and CDR2 is YFSETQ. CDR3 length: 13 amino acids. In DNA, the CDR3 is TGCGCCAGCAGCTCCGGACAGTCCTACGAGCAGTACTTC. The encoded protein is CASSSGQSYEQYF.

The CDR3 loop is CASSSPSVGANVLTF. CDR3 sequence (DNA): TGTGCCAGCAGTTCGCCGAGCGTGGGGGCCAACGTCCTGACTTTC. The chain is built from TRBV27 and TRBJ2-6; no reliable D call. V lost 4 bases and J 4 bases, leaving 11 bases between the germline ends. The CDR3 is 15 residues long. CDR1 and CDR2 from the germline V gene are MNHEY and SMNVEV (reference sequence).

CDR3 in amino acids: CASSPITGVGGYTF. CDR3 DNA sequence: TGTGCCAGCAGCCCGATAACAGGGGTCGGTGGCTACACCTTC. V and J are TRBV7-9 and TRBJ1-2, with 7 bases matching TRBD1. Germline V gives CDR1 SEHNR, CDR2 FQNEAQ (reference sequence). Unmatched junction bases numbered 10, after V lost 5 bases and J lost 7 bases. The CDR3 sequence is 14 residues long.

V gene TRBV18 combines with J gene TRBJ2-7, with 11 positions matching TRBD2. Germline V gives CDR1 KGHSH, CDR2 LQKENI. This CDR3 spans 16 amino acids. With V trimmed by 4 bases and J by 1 base, 6 bases remained unmatched. The CDR3 sequence is CASSLPGLADSYEQYF. CDR3 sequence (DNA): TGTGCCAGCTCACTCCCGGGACTAGCGGATTCCTACGAGCAGTACTTC.

This sequence joins TRBV7-9 and TRBJ2-1, with 7 nucleotides matching TRBD2. The CDR3 sequence is 16 residues long. Germline values: CDR1 SEHNR, CDR2 FQNEAQ (reference sequence). The junction had 9 bases not matched to a gene; V was cut back by 7 bases and J by 0 bases. CDR3 loop: CASMGGTGSSYNEQFF. The CDR3 DNA reads as TGTGCCAGCATGGGGGGGACCGGCAGCTCCTACAATGAGCAGTTCTTC.